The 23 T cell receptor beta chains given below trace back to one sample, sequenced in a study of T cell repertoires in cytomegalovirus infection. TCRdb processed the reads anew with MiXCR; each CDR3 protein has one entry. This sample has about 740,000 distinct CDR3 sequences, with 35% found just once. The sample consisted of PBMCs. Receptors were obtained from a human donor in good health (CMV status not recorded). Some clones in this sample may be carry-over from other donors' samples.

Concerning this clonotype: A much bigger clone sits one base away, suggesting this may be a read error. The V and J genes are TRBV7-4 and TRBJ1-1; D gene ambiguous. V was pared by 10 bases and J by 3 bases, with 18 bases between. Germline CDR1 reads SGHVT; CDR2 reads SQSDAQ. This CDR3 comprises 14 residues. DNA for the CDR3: TGTGCCAATTTATCCCCGGGGTCTGACACTGAAGCTTTCTTT. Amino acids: CANLSPGSDTEAFF.

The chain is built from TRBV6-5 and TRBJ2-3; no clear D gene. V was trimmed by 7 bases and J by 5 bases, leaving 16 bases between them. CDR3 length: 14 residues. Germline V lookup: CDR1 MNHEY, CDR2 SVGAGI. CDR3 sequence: CASTNTRQLDTQYF. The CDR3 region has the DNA TGTGCCAGCACCAATACCCGGCAGTTAGATACGCAGTATTTT.

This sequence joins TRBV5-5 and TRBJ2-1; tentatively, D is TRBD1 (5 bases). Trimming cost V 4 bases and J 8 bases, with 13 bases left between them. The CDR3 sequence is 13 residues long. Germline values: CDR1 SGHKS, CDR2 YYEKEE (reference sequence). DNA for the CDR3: TGTGCCAGCAGCCAAGGCCTCAGGGATGAGCAGTTCTTC. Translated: CASSQGLRDEQFF.

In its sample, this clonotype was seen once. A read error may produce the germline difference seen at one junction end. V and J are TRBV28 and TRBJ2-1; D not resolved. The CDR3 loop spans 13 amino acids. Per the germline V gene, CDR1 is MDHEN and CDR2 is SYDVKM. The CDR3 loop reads CASSFAEYNERFF. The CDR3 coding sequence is TGTGCCAGCAGTTTTGCCGAATACAATGAGCGGTTCTTC.

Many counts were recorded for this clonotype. DNA of the CDR3: TGTGCCAGCAGCTCCGCTAGCGGGGGACAAGAGACCCAGTACTTC. Translated: CASSSASGGQETQYF. This rearrangement joins TRBV11-1 to TRBJ2-5; 10 bases fit TRBD2. Trimming took 4 bases from V and 2 from J; bases not matched to a gene: 4. This CDR3 has 15 residues. The V gene's germline CDR1 is SGHAT and CDR2 FQDESV (reference sequence). Full variable domain (remainder filled in from reference TRBV11-1 and TRBJ2-5): EAEVAQSPRYKITEKSQAVAFWCDPISGHATLYWYRQILGQGPELLVQFQDESVVDDSQLPKDRFSAERLKGVDSTLKIQPAELGDSAMYLCASSSASGGQETQYFGPGTRLLVL.

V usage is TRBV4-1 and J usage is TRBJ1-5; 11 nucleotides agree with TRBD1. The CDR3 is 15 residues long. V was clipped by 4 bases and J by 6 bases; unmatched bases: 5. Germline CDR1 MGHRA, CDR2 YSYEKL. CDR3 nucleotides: TGCGCCAGCAGCCGCTGGACAGGGGGCAGTCAGCCCCAGCATTTT. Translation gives CASSRWTGGSQPQHF.

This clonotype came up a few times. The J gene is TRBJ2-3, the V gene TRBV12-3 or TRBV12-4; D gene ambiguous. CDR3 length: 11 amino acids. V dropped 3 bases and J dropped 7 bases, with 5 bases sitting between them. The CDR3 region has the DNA TGTGCCAGCAGTTTCCTGAATACGCAGTATTTT. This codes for CASSFLNTQYF.

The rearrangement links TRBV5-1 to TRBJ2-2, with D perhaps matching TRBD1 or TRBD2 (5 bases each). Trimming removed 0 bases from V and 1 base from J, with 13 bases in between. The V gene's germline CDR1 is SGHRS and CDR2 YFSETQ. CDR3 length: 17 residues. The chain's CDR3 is CASSLGPRDGNTGELFF. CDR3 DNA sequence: TGCGCCAGCAGCTTGGGCCCCCGGGACGGGAACACCGGGGAGCTGTTTTTT.

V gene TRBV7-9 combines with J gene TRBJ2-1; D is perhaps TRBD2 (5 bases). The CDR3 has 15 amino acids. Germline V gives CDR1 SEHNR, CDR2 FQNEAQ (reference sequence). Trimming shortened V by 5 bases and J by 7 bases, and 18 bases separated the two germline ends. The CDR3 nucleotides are TGTGCCAGCAGCATTACCGGGAACTGGGTTAATGAGCAGTTCTTC. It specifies CASSITGNWVNEQFF.

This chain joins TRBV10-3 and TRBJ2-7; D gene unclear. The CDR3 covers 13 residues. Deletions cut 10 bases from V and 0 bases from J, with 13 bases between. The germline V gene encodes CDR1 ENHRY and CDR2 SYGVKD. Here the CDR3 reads CATRVSDSYEQYF. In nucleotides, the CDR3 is TGTGCCACCCGAGTTTCAGACTCCTACGAGCAGTACTTC.

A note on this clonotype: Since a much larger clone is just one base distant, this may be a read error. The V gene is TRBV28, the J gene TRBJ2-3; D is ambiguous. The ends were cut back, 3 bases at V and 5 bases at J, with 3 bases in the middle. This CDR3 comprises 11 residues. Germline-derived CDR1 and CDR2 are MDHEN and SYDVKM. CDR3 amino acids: CASSFEDTQYF. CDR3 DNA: TGTGCCAGCAGTTTCGAAGATACGCAGTATTTT.

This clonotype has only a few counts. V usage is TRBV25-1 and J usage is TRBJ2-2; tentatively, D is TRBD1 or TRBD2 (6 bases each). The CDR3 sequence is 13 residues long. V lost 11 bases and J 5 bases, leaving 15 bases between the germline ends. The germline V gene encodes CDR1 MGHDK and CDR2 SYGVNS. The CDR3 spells CAHGGPVTGELFF. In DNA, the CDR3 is TGTGCCCATGGGGGGCCGGTAACCGGGGAGCTGTTTTTT.

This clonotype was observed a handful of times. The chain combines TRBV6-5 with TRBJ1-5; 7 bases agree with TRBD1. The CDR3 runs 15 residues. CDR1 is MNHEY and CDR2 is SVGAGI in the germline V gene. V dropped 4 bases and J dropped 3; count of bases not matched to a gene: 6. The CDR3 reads CASSSAQGNNQPQHF. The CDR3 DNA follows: TGTGCCAGCAGTTCTGCACAGGGGAACAATCAGCCCCAGCATTTT.

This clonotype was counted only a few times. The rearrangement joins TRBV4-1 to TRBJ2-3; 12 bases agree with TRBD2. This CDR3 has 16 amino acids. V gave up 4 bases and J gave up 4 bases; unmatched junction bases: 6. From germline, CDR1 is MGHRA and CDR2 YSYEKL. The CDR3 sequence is CASSPPGLAGADTQYF. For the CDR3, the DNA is TGCGCCAGCAGCCCACCGGGACTAGCGGGTGCAGATACGCAGTATTTT.

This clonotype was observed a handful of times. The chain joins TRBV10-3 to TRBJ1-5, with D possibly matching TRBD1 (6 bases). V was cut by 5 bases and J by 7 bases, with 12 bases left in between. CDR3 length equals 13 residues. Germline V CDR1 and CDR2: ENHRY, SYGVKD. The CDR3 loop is CAISWGQEQPQHF. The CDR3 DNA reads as TGTGCCATCAGTTGGGGGCAGGAACAGCCCCAGCATTTT.

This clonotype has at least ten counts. In DNA, the CDR3 is TGTGCCAGCAGCCCCGCGGGTAATCAGCCCCAGCATTTT. This encodes CASSPAGNQPQHF. The chain combines TRBV7-9 with TRBJ1-5; D is uncertain. V was cut by 5 bases and J by 4 bases, with 9 bases left in between. This CDR3 region has 13 residues. Germline CDR1 SEHNR, CDR2 FQNEAQ (reference sequence).

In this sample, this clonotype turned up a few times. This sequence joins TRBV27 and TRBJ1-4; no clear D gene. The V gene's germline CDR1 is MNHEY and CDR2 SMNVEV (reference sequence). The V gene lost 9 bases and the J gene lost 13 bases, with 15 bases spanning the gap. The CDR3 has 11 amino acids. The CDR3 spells CASPLGRGLFF. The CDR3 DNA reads TGTGCCAGTCCTTTGGGGAGAGGACTGTTTTTT.

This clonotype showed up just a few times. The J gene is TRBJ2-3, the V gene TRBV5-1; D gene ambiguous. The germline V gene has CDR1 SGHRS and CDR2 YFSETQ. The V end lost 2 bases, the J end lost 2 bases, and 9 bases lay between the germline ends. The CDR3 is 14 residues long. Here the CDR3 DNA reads TGCGCCAGCAGCTTACAGTGGATCACAGATACGCAGTATTTT. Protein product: CASSLQWITDTQYF.

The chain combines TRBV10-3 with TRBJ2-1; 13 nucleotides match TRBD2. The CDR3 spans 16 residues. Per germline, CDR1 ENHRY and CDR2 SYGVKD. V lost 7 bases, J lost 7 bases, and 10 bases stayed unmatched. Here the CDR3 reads CAITQTGTSGTNEQFF. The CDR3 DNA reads TGTGCCATCACTCAAACCGGGACTAGCGGGACGAATGAGCAGTTCTTC.

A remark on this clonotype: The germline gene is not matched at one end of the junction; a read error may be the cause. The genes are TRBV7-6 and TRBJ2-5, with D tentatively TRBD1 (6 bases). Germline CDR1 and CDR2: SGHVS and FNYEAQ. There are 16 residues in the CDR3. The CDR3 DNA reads TGTGCCAGCAGCTTATATGCAGGGGCCCCCCAAGAGACCCAGGACTTC. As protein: CASSLYAGAPQETQDF.

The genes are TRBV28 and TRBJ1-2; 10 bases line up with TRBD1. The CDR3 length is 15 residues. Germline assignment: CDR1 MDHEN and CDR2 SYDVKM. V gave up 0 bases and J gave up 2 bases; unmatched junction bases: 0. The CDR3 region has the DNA TGTGCCAGCAGTTTATGGGGACAGGGGAACTATGGCTACACCTTC. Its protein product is CASSLWGQGNYGYTF.

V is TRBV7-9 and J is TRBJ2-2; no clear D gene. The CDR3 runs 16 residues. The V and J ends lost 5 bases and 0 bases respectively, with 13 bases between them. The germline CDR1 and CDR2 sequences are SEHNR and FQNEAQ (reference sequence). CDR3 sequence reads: CASSLRGSANTGELFF. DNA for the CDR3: TGTGCCAGCAGCCTCCGTGGCAGCGCGAACACCGGGGAGCTGTTTTTT.

CDR3 nucleotide sequence: TGTGCCAGTAGTACACAGGGGGCGTATAATTCACCCCTCCACTTT. Its translation is CASSTQGAYNSPLHF. The rearrangement joins TRBV19 to TRBJ1-6, with 9 bases that match TRBD1. Germline V gene sequence: CDR1 LNHDA, CDR2 SQIVND (reference sequence). This CDR3 spans 15 amino acids. V lost 4 bases to trimming and J lost 4 bases; unmatched junction nucleotides: 2. The whole variable domain, filled in from reference TRBV19 and TRBJ1-6, reads DGGITQSPKYLFRKEGQNVTLSCEQNLNHDAMYWYRQDPGQGLRLIYYSQIVNDFQKGDIAEGYSVSREKKESFPLTVTSAQKNPTAFYLCASSTQGAYNSPLHFGNGTRLTVT.